These 14 T cell receptor beta chains originate from one sample sequenced in a study of blood T cell repertoires in COVID-19. The method was immunoSEQ multiplex PCR; TCRdb's version includes in-frame clones alone and lacks a portion of them. The sample lists 230,000 or so clones; around 89% were seen once. Sequenced sample: PBMCs or T cells enriched from blood (not recorded which). These receptors were taken from a woman aged 35 to 49 with acute COVID-19.

The chain joins TRBV14 to TRBJ1-2; 8 nucleotides line up with TRBD1. With V trimmed by 4 bases and J by 4 bases, 2 bases remained unmatched. Germline V gene data show CDR1 as SGHDN and CDR2 as FVKESK. This CDR3 comprises 13 residues. Here the CDR3 reads CASSPDRGYGYTF. CDR3 DNA: TGTGCCAGCAGCCCCGACAGGGGCTATGGCTACACCTTC.

J is TRBJ2-5 and V is TRBV19, with D possibly TRBD2 on 5 matching bases. The V gene lost 2 bases and the J gene lost 0 bases, with 10 bases spanning the gap. This CDR3 has 15 amino acids. From germline, CDR1 is LNHDA and CDR2 SQIVND (reference sequence). CDR3 protein: CASSITRGNQETQYF. The CDR3 bases are TGTGCCAGTAGTATAACCCGAGGGAACCAAGAGACCCAGTACTTC.

The V and J genes are TRBV7-9 and TRBJ2-7; TRBD2 is a possible D gene (6 bases). Trimming removed 5 bases at V and 7 bases at J, with 15 bases between. Germline loops: CDR1 SEHNR, CDR2 FQNEAQ (reference sequence). This CDR3 has 13 residues. CDR3 sequence (DNA): TGTGCCAGCAGCGAGACTGGGGCGGGAGAGCAGTACTTC. It specifies CASSETGAGEQYF.

This rearrangement joins TRBV6-1 to TRBJ1-5; TRBD1 matches at 10 bases. J lost 1 base, V lost 4 bases, and 4 bases had no gene match. This CDR3 is built from 16 residues. Germline lookup yields CDR1 MNHNS and CDR2 SASEGT. CDR3 bases: TGTGCCAGCAGTGGAGACAGGGGGCCGAGCAATCAGCCCCAGCATTTT. Protein sequence: CASSGDRGPSNQPQHF.

V is TRBV30 and J is TRBJ1-6; 7 positions match TRBD1. CDR1 GTSNPN and CDR2 SVGIG come from the germline V gene (reference sequence). The CDR3 sequence is 13 residues long. V lost 5 bases, J lost 7 bases, and 5 bases stayed unmatched. The CDR3 loop is CAWAGTENSPLHF. The CDR3 DNA is TGTGCCTGGGCCGGGACAGAAAATTCACCCCTCCACTTT.

The chain uses TRBV5-1 and TRBJ2-5; 8 nucleotides agree with TRBD1. The CDR3 is made up of 13 amino acids. Per the germline V gene, CDR1 is SGHRS and CDR2 is YFSETQ. V was clipped by 4 bases and J by 5 bases; unmatched bases: 4. CDR3 nucleotides: TGCGCCAGCAGCGCGGACAGGGTGGAGACCCAGTACTTC. Encoded protein: CASSADRVETQYF.

The chain is built from TRBV5-4 and TRBJ1-1; D perhaps matches TRBD1 (5 bases). V lost 1 base, J lost 0 bases, and 10 bases lay in between. This CDR3 region has 15 residues. Germline values: CDR1 SGHNT, CDR2 YYREEE (reference sequence). In nucleotides, the CDR3 is TGTGCCAGCAGCTTGAACGGGGGACTGAACACTGAAGCTTTCTTT. Protein: CASSLNGGLNTEAFF.

This rearrangement joins TRBV19 to TRBJ2-1; the match to TRBD1 covers 9 bases. The CDR3 extends over 14 amino acids. J gave up 7 bases and V 5 bases, and 6 bases lay outside the gene matches. Germline V gene sequence: CDR1 LNHDA, CDR2 SQIVND (reference sequence). The CDR3 is CASSLNRGQNEQFF. The DNA for the CDR3 is TGTGCCAGTAGTTTAAACAGGGGGCAAAATGAGCAGTTCTTC. Filled out from reference TRBV19 and TRBJ2-1, the complete variable domain reads DGGITQSPKYLFRKEGQNVTLSCEQNLNHDAMYWYRQDPGQGLRLIYYSQIVNDFQKGDIAEGYSVSREKKESFPLTVTSAQKNPTAFYLCASSLNRGQNEQFFGPGTRLTVL.

The chain links TRBV10-3 to TRBJ2-1; 11 nucleotides agree with TRBD2. The CDR3 is 14 residues long. Germline V gene lookup returns CDR1 ENHRY and CDR2 SYGVKD. V lost 6 bases and J lost 6; bases outside the gene matches: 4. The CDR3 DNA sequence: TGTGCCATCAGGACTAGCGGGGATTTCAATGAGCAGTTCTTC. Residues: CAIRTSGDFNEQFF.

The chain combines TRBV7-8 with TRBJ2-7; possibly TRBD1 for D (6 bases). Trimming pared 5 bases from V and 2 bases from J, leaving 19 bases between. Germline values: CDR1 SGHVS, CDR2 FQNEAQ. This CDR3 contains 16 residues. The CDR3 here is CASSLEGGRGTYEQYF. CDR3 sequence (DNA): TGTGCCAGCAGCCTAGAGGGTGGCAGGGGAACCTACGAGCAGTACTTC.

The chain employs TRBV19 and TRBJ1-1, with 7 bases matching TRBD1. The ends lost 6 bases at V and 0 bases at J; junction bases unmatched: 7. The CDR3 is 15 residues long. Germline CDR1 reads LNHDA; CDR2 reads SQIVND (reference sequence). CDR3 sequence: CASRDRTRMNTEAFF. The CDR3 DNA reads as TGTGCCAGTAGGGACAGGACCAGGATGAACACTGAAGCTTTCTTT.

This chain uses TRBV5-1 with TRBJ1-1; a possible D gene is TRBD1 (5 bases). Germline lookup yields CDR1 SGHRS and CDR2 YFSETQ. Trimming pared 4 bases from V and 4 bases from J, leaving 17 bases between. CDR3 size: 15 residues. The CDR3 region is CASSGQGGGSTEAFF. In DNA form, the CDR3 reads TGCGCCAGCAGCGGTCAGGGAGGTGGAAGCACTGAAGCTTTCTTT.

This sequence joins TRBV3-1 (or the pseudogene TRBV3-2) and TRBJ2-3; 12 bases agree with TRBD2. The CDR3 covers 16 residues. V was pared by 5 bases and J by 0 bases, with 3 bases of the junction left unmatched. Germline assignment: CDR1 LGHDT and CDR2 YNNKEL (reference sequence). CDR3 sequence (DNA): TGTGCCAGCAGCTGGACTAGCGGGGTTAGCACAGATACGCAGTATTTT. Protein product: CASSWTSGVSTDTQYF.

The chain couples TRBV30 to TRBJ1-3; 7 bases are shared with TRBD1. Germline V gene sequence: CDR1 GTSNPN, CDR2 SVGIG (reference sequence). J lost 4 bases, V lost 0 bases, and 6 bases had no gene match. CDR3 length equals 15 residues. The chain's CDR3 is CAWSVAGGRGNTIYF. CDR3 bases: TGTGCCTGGAGTGTCGCAGGGGGGCGGGGAAACACCATATATTTT. The full variable domain, completed using reference TRBV30 and TRBJ1-3, is SQTIHQWPATLVQPVGSPLSLECTVEGTSNPNLYWYRQAAGRGLQLLFYSVGIGQISSEVPQNLSASRPQDRQFILSSKKLLLSDSGFYLCAWSVAGGRGNTIYFGEGSWLTVV.